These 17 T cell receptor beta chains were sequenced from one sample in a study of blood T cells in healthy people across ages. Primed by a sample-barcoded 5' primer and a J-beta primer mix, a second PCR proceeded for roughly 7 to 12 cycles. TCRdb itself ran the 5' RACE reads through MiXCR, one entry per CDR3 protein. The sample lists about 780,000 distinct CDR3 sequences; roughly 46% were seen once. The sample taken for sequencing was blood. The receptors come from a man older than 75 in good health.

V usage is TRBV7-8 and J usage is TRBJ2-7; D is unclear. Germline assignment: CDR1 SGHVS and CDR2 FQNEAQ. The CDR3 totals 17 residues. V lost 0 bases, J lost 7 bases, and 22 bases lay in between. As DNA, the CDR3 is TGTGCCAGCAGCTTAGCCATGACTGGCGGCCCTTCGGATGAGCAGTACTTC. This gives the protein CASSLAMTGGPSDEQYF.

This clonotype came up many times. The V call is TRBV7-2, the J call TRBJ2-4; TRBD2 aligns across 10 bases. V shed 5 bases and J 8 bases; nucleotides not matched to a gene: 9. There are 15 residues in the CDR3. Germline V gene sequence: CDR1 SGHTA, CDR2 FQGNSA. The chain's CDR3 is CASSVASGRLDIQYF. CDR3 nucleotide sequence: TGTGCCAGCAGCGTTGCTAGCGGGAGACTAGACATTCAGTACTTC. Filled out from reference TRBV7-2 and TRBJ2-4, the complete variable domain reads GAGVSQSPSNKVTEKGKDVELRCDPISGHTALYWYRQSLGQGLEFLIYFQGNSAPDKSGLPSDRFSAERTGGSVSTLTIQRTQQEDSAVYLCASSVASGRLDIQYFGAGTRLSVL.

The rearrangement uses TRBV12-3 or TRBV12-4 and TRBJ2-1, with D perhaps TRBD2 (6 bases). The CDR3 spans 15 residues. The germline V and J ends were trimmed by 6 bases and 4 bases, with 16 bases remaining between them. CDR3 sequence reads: CASSASVGGYNEQFF. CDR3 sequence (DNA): TGTGCCAGCAGCGCTAGCGTGGGGGGTTACAATGAGCAGTTCTTC.

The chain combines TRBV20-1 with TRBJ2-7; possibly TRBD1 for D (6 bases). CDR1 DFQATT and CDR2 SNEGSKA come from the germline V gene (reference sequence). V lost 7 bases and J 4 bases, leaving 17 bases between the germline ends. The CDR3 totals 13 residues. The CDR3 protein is CSVPGQKEYEQYF. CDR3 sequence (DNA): TGCAGTGTTCCTGGACAGAAGGAGTACGAGCAGTACTTC.

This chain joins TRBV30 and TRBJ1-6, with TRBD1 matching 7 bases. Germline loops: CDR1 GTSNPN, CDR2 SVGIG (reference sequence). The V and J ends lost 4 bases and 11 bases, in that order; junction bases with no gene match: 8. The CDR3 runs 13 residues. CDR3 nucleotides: TGTGCCTGGACGGACAGGCCAGACGCACCCCTCCACTTT. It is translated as CAWTDRPDAPLHF.

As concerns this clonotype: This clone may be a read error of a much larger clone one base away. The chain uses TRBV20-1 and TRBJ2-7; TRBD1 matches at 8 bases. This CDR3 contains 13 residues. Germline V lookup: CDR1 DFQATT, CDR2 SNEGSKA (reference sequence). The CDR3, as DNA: TGCGGTGCCAGGACAGGGAAATTGTACGAGCAGTACTTC. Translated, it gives CGARTGKLYEQYF.

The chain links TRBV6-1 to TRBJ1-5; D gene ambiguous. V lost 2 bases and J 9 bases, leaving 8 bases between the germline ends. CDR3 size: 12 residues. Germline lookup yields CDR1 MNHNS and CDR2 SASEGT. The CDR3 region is CASSEPRRPQHF. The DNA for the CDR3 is TGTGCCAGCAGTGAACCAAGAAGGCCCCAGCATTTT.

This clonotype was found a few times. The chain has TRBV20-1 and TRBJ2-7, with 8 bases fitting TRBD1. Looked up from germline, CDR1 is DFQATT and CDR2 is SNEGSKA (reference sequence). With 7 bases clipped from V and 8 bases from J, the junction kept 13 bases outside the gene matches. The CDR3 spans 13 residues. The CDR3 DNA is TGCAGTGTTACTTTTGGACAGGGTGATAAGCAGTACTTC. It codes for CSVTFGQGDKQYF.

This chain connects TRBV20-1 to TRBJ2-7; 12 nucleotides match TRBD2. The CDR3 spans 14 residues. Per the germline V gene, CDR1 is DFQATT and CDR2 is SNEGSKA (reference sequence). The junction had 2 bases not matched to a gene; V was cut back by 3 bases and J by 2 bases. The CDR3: CSARLAGGTYEQYF. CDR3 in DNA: TGCAGTGCTAGGCTAGCGGGAGGGACCTACGAGCAGTACTTC.

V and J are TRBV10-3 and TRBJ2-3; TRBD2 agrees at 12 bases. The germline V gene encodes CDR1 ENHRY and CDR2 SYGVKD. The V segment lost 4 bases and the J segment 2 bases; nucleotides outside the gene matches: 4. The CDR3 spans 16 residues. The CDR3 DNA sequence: TGTGCCATCAGTGGGGGACTAGCGGGCGTCACAGATACGCAGTATTTT. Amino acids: CAISGGLAGVTDTQYF.

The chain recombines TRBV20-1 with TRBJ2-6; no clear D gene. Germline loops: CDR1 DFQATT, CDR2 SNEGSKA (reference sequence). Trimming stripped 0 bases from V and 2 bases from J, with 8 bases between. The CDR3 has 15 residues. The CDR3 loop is CSARDRTTGANVLTF. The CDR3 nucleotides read TGCAGTGCTAGAGATCGTACAACTGGGGCCAACGTCCTGACTTTC.

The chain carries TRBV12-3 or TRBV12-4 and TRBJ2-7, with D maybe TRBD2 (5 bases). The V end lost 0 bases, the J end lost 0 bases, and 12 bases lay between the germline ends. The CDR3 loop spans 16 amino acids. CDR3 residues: CASSLARAPNSYEQYF. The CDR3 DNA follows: TGTGCCAGCAGTTTAGCGCGGGCACCTAACTCCTACGAGCAGTACTTC.

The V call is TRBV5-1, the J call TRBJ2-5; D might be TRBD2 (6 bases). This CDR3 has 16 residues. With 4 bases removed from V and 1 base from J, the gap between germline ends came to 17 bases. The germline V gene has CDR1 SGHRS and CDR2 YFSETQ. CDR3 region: CASSVSAPGGQETQYF. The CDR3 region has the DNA TGCGCCAGCAGCGTTAGCGCCCCCGGGGGCCAAGAGACCCAGTACTTC.

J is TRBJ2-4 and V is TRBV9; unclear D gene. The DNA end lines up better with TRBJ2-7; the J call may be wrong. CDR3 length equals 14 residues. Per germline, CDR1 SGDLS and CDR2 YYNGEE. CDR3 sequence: CASSVGGSSDEQYF. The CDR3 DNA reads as TGTGCCAGCAGCGTAGGAGGTTCTTCCGACGAGCAGTACTTC.

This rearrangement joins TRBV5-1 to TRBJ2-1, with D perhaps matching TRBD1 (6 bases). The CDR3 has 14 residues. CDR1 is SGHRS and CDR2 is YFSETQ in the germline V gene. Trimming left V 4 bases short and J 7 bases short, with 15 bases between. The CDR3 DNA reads TGCGCCAGCAGCGCCCGGGACAACAAAAATGAGCAGTTCTTC. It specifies CASSARDNKNEQFF.

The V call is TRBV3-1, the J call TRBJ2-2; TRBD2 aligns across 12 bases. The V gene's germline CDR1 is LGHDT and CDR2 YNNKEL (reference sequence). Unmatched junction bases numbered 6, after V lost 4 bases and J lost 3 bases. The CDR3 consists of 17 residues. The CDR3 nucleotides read TGTGCCAGCAGCCCCCGACTAGCGGGAGTCGACACCGGGGAGCTGTTTTTT. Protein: CASSPRLAGVDTGELFF.

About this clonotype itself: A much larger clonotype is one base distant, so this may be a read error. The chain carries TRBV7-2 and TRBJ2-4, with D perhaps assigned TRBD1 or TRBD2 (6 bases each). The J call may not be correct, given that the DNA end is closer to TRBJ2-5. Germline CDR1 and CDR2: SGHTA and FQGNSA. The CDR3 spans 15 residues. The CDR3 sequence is CVSSPLGGPQETQYF. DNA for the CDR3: TGTGTCAGCAGCCCCTTGGGGGGCCCTCAAGAGACCCAGTACTTC.